These T cell receptor beta chains were read from a single sample in a study of cytomegalovirus exposure and HLA in healthy donors. The table came from immunoSEQ multiplex PCR; TCRdb's copy has only in-frame clones and leaves some out. The sample has about 260,000 clones; around four fifths are singletons. Sequencing was performed on PBMCs. These receptors all stem from a woman between 40 and 55 years old in good health and CMV-seropositive. CDR3s include the opening cysteine and the closing phenylalanine or tryptophan. D genes are given only for firm matches. For some rows the clone size is stated as once, few or many, or as a class when expanded; others skip it.

CDR3aa	CDR3nt	d_gene	abundance	v_gene	j_gene
CASSPRLALTDTQYF	TGTGCCAGCAGCCCTCGACTAGCCCTCACAGATACGCAGTATTTT	TRBD2	NA	TRBV5-4	TRBJ2-3
CASSPGADPNTGELFF	TGTGCCAGCTCACCAGGGGCGGATCCGAACACCGGGGAGCTGTTTTTT	NA	NA	TRBV18	TRBJ2-2
CASSIQVSSTDTQYF	TGTGCCAGTAGTATACAGGTTTCTAGCACAGATACGCAGTATTTT	NA	NA	TRBV19	TRBJ2-3
CASSLTASGGTDTQYF	TGTGCCAGCAGTTTAACGGCTAGCGGGGGGACAGATACGCAGTATTTT	TRBD2	NA	TRBV28	TRBJ2-3
CASSLLAGGRADTQYF	TGTGCCAGCAGTTTACTAGCGGGAGGGCGGGCAGATACGCAGTATTTT	TRBD2	NA	TRBV28	TRBJ2-3
CASSGLGETQYF	TGTGCCAGCTCCGGACTAGGAGAGACCCAGTACTTC	TRBD2	NA	TRBV28	TRBJ2-5
CASNGIAGSPGSSSTDTQYF	TGTGCCAGCAATGGAATTGCTGGCTCTCCAGGGTCTTCTAGCACAGATACGCAGTATTTT	NA	NA	TRBV2	TRBJ2-3
CASRAGPATNEKLFF	TGTGCCAGCAGAGCAGGGCCGGCAACTAATGAAAAACTGTTTTTT	NA	once	TRBV2	TRBJ1-4
CASALSGTSNSYEQYF	TGTGCCAGCGCGTTATCCGGGACTAGCAATAGTTACGAGCAGTACTTC	TRBD2	NA	TRBV18	TRBJ2-7
CASSLDRGPTEAFF	TGCGCCAGCAGCCTGGACAGGGGGCCCACTGAAGCTTTCTTT	TRBD1	NA	TRBV5-1	TRBJ1-1
CASSQESAGGTQYF	TGCGCCAGCAGCCAAGAGTCAGCGGGAGGTACGCAGTATTTT	TRBD2	NA	TRBV4-1	TRBJ2-3
CAWTAGNTIYF	TGTGCCTGGACGGCTGGAAACACCATATATTTT	NA	NA	TRBV30	TRBJ1-3
CASSSGLAGLYNEQFF	TGTGCCAGCAGCTCGGGACTAGCGGGCCTCTACAATGAGCAGTTCTTC	TRBD2	NA	TRBV7-3	TRBJ2-1
CASGLRFEQDNYGYTF	TGTGCTAGTGGTTTGAGGTTCGAACAGGATAACTATGGCTACACCTTC	NA	NA	TRBV12-5	TRBJ1-2
CASRTSGINEQYF	TGCGCCAGCAGGACTAGCGGGATCAACGAGCAGTACTTC	TRBD2	few	TRBV10-2	TRBJ2-7
CSVALWGGFGANVLTF	TGCAGCGTCGCTCTTTGGGGAGGGTTCGGGGCCAACGTCCTGACTTTC	TRBD2	NA	TRBV29-1	TRBJ2-6
CAISDVAGPGELFF	TGTGCCATCAGTGATGTGGCGGGACCCGGGGAGCTGTTTTTT	NA	NA	TRBV10-3	TRBJ2-2
CASSRGPDGADTQYF	TGCGCCAGCAGCCGGGGGCCAGATGGGGCAGATACGCAGTATTTT	NA	NA	TRBV4-3	TRBJ2-3
CASSQGRLAGYNEQFF	TGCGCCAGCAGCCAAGGGCGACTAGCGGGGTACAATGAGCAGTTCTTC	TRBD2	few	TRBV4-3	TRBJ2-1
CASSPAGAGDEQFF	TGTGCCAGCTCACCAGCTGGAGCGGGAGATGAGCAGTTCTTC	TRBD2	NA	TRBV18	TRBJ2-1
CASSLARGLNEQYF	TGTGCCAGCAGCTTAGCCAGGGGGCTCAACGAGCAGTACTTC	TRBD1	NA	TRBV7-6	TRBJ2-7
CASSLLGQYQPQHF	TGTGCCAGCAGTTTGTTGGGGCAGTATCAGCCCCAGCATTTT	NA	NA	TRBV28	TRBJ1-5
CASSAGRRNTEAFF	TGTGCCAGCAGTGCGGGACGGAGGAACACTGAAGCTTTCTTT	NA	NA	TRBV6-5	TRBJ1-1
CASSYSGALNEQFF	TGTGCCAGCAGTTACAGCGGGGCGCTCAATGAGCAGTTCTTC	TRBD2	NA	TRBV6-6	TRBJ2-1
CASSQAGTTYNEQFF	TGTGCCAGCTCCCAAGCCGGGACTACCTACAATGAGCAGTTCTTC	TRBD2	NA	TRBV27	TRBJ2-1
CASSIQTNSNQPQHF	TGTGCCAGTAGTATTCAGACAAATAGCAATCAGCCCCAGCATTTT	NA	NA	TRBV19	TRBJ1-5
CSAGAGKSEQFF	TGCAGCGCCGGAGCAGGGAAGTCTGAGCAGTTCTTC	NA	NA	TRBV29-1	TRBJ2-1
CAWSPRGNTEAFF	TGTGCCTGGAGCCCCAGGGGGAACACTGAAGCTTTCTTT	NA	NA	TRBV30	TRBJ1-1
CASSVELAVNTGELFF	TGTGCCAGCAGCGTAGAACTAGCGGTCAACACCGGGGAGCTGTTTTTT	TRBD2	few	TRBV9	TRBJ2-2
CASGSSYNSPLHF	TGTGCCAGCGGTAGCTCCTATAATTCACCCCTCCACTTT	NA	NA	TRBV27	TRBJ1-6
CASSFGRGRAGNTEAFF	TGTGCCAGCAGCTTCGGCCGAGGGCGCGCGGGGAACACTGAAGCTTTCTTT	NA	NA	TRBV11-2	TRBJ1-1
CASSDSLVYEQYF	TGCGCCAGCAGCGACTCTCTGGTCTACGAGCAGTACTTC	NA	NA	TRBV4-3	TRBJ2-7
CASSLTFDSGNTIYF	TGCGCCAGCAGTTTAACTTTTGACTCTGGAAACACCATATATTTT	NA	NA	TRBV5-1	TRBJ1-3
CAWRVLAGVGTDTQYF	TGTGCCTGGAGGGTTCTAGCGGGAGTTGGCACAGATACGCAGTATTTT	TRBD2	few	TRBV30	TRBJ2-3
CSVAVGWGSSTSGRVGEQFF	TGCAGCGTTGCCGTCGGGTGGGGTTCATCGACTAGCGGGAGAGTCGGTGAGCAGTTCTTC	TRBD2	once	TRBV29-1	TRBJ2-1
CASRGQGNNEQFF	TGTGCCAGCAGGGGACAGGGAAACAATGAGCAGTTCTTC	TRBD1	few	TRBV6-5	TRBJ2-1
CASSLALAGGGETQYF	TGTGCCAGCAGCTTAGCACTAGCGGGGGGCGGGGAGACCCAGTACTTC	TRBD2	NA	TRBV7-2	TRBJ2-5
CASSVRGGNTGELFF	TGTGCCAGCAGCGTCAGAGGGGGGAACACCGGGGAGCTGTTTTTT	NA	NA	TRBV9	TRBJ2-2
CASSQDYVTSHLPSYNEQFF	TGCGCCAGCAGCCAAGATTACGTGACTAGCCACCTTCCTTCCTACAATGAGCAGTTCTTC	TRBD2	NA	TRBV4-3	TRBJ2-1
CASSQDIGSGANGLTF	TGCGCCAGCAGCCAAGATATTGGCTCTGGGGCCAACGGCCTGACTTTC	NA	NA	TRBV4-3	TRBJ2-6
CASRVAGQWSDTQYF	TGTGCCAGCAGGGTAGCGGGCCAATGGTCGGATACGCAGTATTTT	TRBD2	NA	TRBV7-9	TRBJ2-3
CASSISGGGGGETQYF	TGTGCCAGCAGCATTTCAGGGGGCGGAGGGGGAGAGACCCAGTACTTC	TRBD1	NA	TRBV7-2	TRBJ2-5
CATGKETKSGELFF	TGTGCCACCGGCAAAGAGACTAAGTCCGGGGAGCTGTTTTTT	NA	NA	TRBV6-5	TRBJ2-2
CASSQEDRETSPLHF	TGCGCCAGCAGCCAGGAGGACAGGGAAACTTCACCCCTCCACTTT	TRBD1	NA	TRBV4-3	TRBJ1-6
CASSPLHGRSTDTQYF	TGTGCCAGCAGCCCTTTGCACGGGAGAAGCACAGATACGCAGTATTTT	NA	few	TRBV9	TRBJ2-3
CASSLDRGITDTQYF	TGTGCCAGCAGCTTAGACAGGGGCATCACAGATACGCAGTATTTT	TRBD1	NA	TRBV5-8	TRBJ2-3
CASSFFGGNTIYF	TGTGCCAGCAGTTTTTTCGGTGGAAACACCATATATTTT	NA	few	TRBV28	TRBJ1-3
CASSGTTGGAFLPSTDTQYF	TGTGCCAGCAGTGGGACGACAGGGGGAGCCTTCTTACCTAGCACAGATACGCAGTATTTT	TRBD1	NA	TRBV2	TRBJ2-3
CATSRDPQGVREKLFF	TGTGCCACCAGCAGAGATCCTCAGGGGGTTAGGGAAAAACTGTTTTTT	TRBD1	few	TRBV15	TRBJ1-4
CASSFGQPQETQYF	TGTGCCAGCAGCTTCGGACAGCCCCAAGAGACCCAGTACTTC	NA	NA	TRBV7-2	TRBJ2-5
CASSLMDSNTGELFF	TGTGCCAGCAGCTTAATGGACAGTAACACCGGGGAGCTGTTTTTT	NA	once	TRBV7-3	TRBJ2-2
CASSLGSTSGSPEQYF	TGCGCCAGCAGCTTGGGCTCGACTAGCGGGAGCCCCGAGCAGTACTTC	TRBD2	NA	TRBV5-1	TRBJ2-7